Given below is one T cell receptor beta chain in context. Its specificity is unknown. Germline CDR1 GTSNPN, CDR2 SVGIG (reference sequence). This CDR3 contains 13 residues. The V end lost 1 base, the J end lost 5 bases, and 11 bases lay between the germline ends. Libraries were prepared by immunoSEQ multiplex PCR; TCRdb keeps only in-frame clonotypes and omits some of them. The sample includes 100,000 to 150,000 clones, approximately 94% seen only once; the top ten take around 7%. This sample is drawn from a study of T cell responses to AZD1222 COVID-19 vaccine. Findings and caveats of the study: Recipients of two AZD1222 doses showed rising Spike-specific TCR breadth and depth. It was only after the peak T cell response that any repertoires were sampled. Clonal diversity was possibly underestimated, and the donors were mostly white British, with more females.

V and J are TRBV30 and TRBJ1-2, with D hard to call. This clonotype originated in an adult in good health. The sequencing here drew on peripheral blood, taken on day 0 of AZD1222 vaccination. The CDR3 region is CAWSETASYGYTF. CDR3 coding DNA: TGTGCCTGGAGTGAAACAGCTTCTTATGGCTACACCTTC.